What follows are 7 T cell receptor beta chains derived from one specimen sequenced in a study of OX40 agonist ivuxolimab in advanced cancers. Method: immunoSEQ multiplex PCR; TCRdb's copy keeps in-frame clones and lacks some. This sample carries about 18,000 clones, about two thirds of them seen once, and the ten largest clones take under 20%. Here the sequenced sample was CD4+ or CD8+ T cells sorted from blood, taken in a trial of the OX40 agonist ivuxolimab. These receptors were taken from an adult with an advanced solid tumor such as melanoma, head and neck, liver or kidney cancer.

The chain recombines TRBV28 with TRBJ2-1; 11 bases fit TRBD2. Germline assignment: CDR1 MDHEN and CDR2 SYDVKM. The CDR3 extends over 14 amino acids. With 8 bases clipped from V and 7 bases from J, the junction kept 7 bases outside the gene matches. CDR3: CASQLAGVANEQFF. The CDR3 DNA sequence: TGTGCCAGCCAACTAGCGGGAGTCGCGAATGAGCAGTTCTTC.

This clone turned up a few times. The V call is TRBV6-5, the J call TRBJ2-5; D is uncertain. The germline gives CDR1 MNHEY, CDR2 SVGAGI. Between the trimmed V and J ends, which lost 6 bases and 5 bases, there was a span of 13 bases. The CDR3 length is 13 residues. As DNA, the CDR3 is TGTGCCAGCAGCCCGGAAAGGTGGGAGACCCAGTACTTC. Translating gives CASSPERWETQYF.

This clone is judged medium-sized (0.01 to 0.1%). The genes are TRBV2 and TRBJ2-1, with a tentative D call TRBD2 (5 bases). Germline assignment: CDR1 SNHLY and CDR2 FYNNEI. V gave up 8 bases and J gave up 2 bases, with 19 bases separating them. CDR3 length: 16 amino acids. CDR3 residues: CASALSGSWTYNEQFF. The CDR3 DNA reads TGTGCCAGCGCGTTAAGCGGTTCCTGGACCTACAATGAGCAGTTCTTC.

V and J are TRBV28 and TRBJ1-5, with 8 bases aligning to TRBD1. The CDR3 is made up of 17 amino acids. Germline V gene sequence: CDR1 MDHEN, CDR2 SYDVKM. The trim removed 3 bases at V and 1 base at J, leaving 8 bases unmatched. The CDR3 here is CASSFQPGGGSNQPQHF. CDR3 bases: TGTGCCAGCAGTTTCCAACCAGGGGGCGGGAGCAATCAGCCCCAGCATTTT.

This chain joins TRBV19 and TRBJ2-7; D possibly corresponds to TRBD2 (6 bases). V lost 2 bases and J 2 bases, leaving 16 bases between the germline ends. CDR1 and CDR2 from the germline V gene are LNHDA and SQIVND (reference sequence). CDR3 length equals 16 residues. The CDR3 spells CASSIFDNPGAYEQYF. The DNA of the CDR3 is TGTGCCAGTAGTATATTCGACAACCCGGGGGCCTACGAGCAGTACTTC.

This clone is deemed medium-sized. CDR3 amino acids: CASRPDRLQHF. The CDR3 bases are TGTGCCAGCAGGCCGGACAGGCTCCAGCATTTT. The chain combines TRBV2 with TRBJ1-5, with 7 bases fitting TRBD1. The J segment lost 12 bases and the V segment lost 6 bases, leaving 5 bases of the junction unmatched. The CDR3 is 11 residues long. Germline loops: CDR1 SNHLY, CDR2 FYNNEI.

V gene TRBV7-9 combines with J gene TRBJ1-4; D is possibly TRBD1 (5 bases). CDR1 and CDR2 (germline): SEHNR, FQNEAQ (reference sequence). Trimming shortened V by 10 bases and J by 8 bases, and 14 bases separated the two germline ends. The CDR3 spans 12 residues. The CDR3 loop reads CATKTGGEKLFF. CDR3 sequence (DNA): TGTGCCACCAAAACCGGGGGGGAAAAACTGTTTTTT.